The present TCR beta chain was sequenced within a study of cytomegalovirus exposure and HLA in healthy donors. The CDR3 is made up of 14 amino acids. Trimming cost V 6 bases and J 1 base; bases outside gene matches: 3. The V gene's germline CDR1 is MRHNA and CDR2 SNTAGT. This PCR relied on a set of 60 Vbeta primers and 13 Jbeta primers. This table comes from immunoSEQ multiplex PCR, and its TCRdb copy is limited to in-frame clones, with some not included. Of nearly 200,000 clones in the sample, 75% to 90% were seen once. V is TRBV6-4 and J is TRBJ1-1, with 9 bases identical to TRBD1. Input material: PBMCs. The receptor comes from a man aged 25 to 40 in good health and CMV-seronegative. The DNA for the CDR3 is TGTGCCAGCAGGTACAGGGGGCGGAACACTGAAGCTTTCTTT. It encodes CASRYRGRNTEAFF.